This entry lists 9 T cell receptor beta chains sequenced from one sample in a study of control samples from healthy donors and cancer patients. Assay used: immunoSEQ multiplex PCR; TCRdb lists only in-frame clones, some missing. The data hold about 39,000 clones, with around 83% observed a single time. Sequencing was carried out using PBMCs. These receptors originate from a woman aged 55-75 years with lung cancer.

This clone was counted a few times. V usage is TRBV19 and J usage is TRBJ1-5; D possibly corresponds to TRBD1 (5 bases). Germline V gene data show CDR1 as LNHDA and CDR2 as SQIVND (reference sequence). The CDR3 covers 16 residues. Deletions cut 3 bases from V and 7 bases from J, with 19 bases between. Here the CDR3 reads CASSMGGRIGDQPQHF. The CDR3 DNA reads as TGTGCCAGTAGTATGGGCGGTCGCATCGGGGACCAGCCCCAGCATTTT.

The gene calls are TRBV19 and TRBJ2-7; TRBD1 agrees at 9 bases. From germline, CDR1 is LNHDA and CDR2 SQIVND (reference sequence). This CDR3 has 15 residues. The V segment lost 5 bases and the J segment 4 bases; nucleotides outside the gene matches: 9. CDR3 residues: CASSSDRGGIYEQYF. The CDR3 DNA sequence: TGTGCCAGTAGTTCCGACAGGGGGGGAATATACGAGCAGTACTTC.

V and J are TRBV19 and TRBJ1-5; tentatively, D is TRBD1 (6 bases). CDR3 length: 14 residues. Germline CDR1 LNHDA, CDR2 SQIVND (reference sequence). Trimming took off 10 bases at V and 6 bases at J, with 19 bases between the two ends. CDR3 protein: CATSRGGEGQPQHF. The CDR3 DNA is TGTGCCACCTCCCGGGGGGGCGAGGGTCAGCCCCAGCATTTT.

This clone has more than one count but fewer than ten. J is TRBJ1-1 and V is TRBV3-1 (or the pseudogene TRBV3-2); tentative D call: TRBD1 (5 bases). The germline V gene has CDR1 LGHDT and CDR2 YNNKEL (reference sequence). The CDR3 consists of 14 residues. The germline V and J ends were trimmed by 3 bases and 10 bases, with 18 bases remaining between them. The CDR3 is CASSHAEGPSGAFF. The CDR3 DNA follows: TGTGCCAGCAGCCACGCCGAGGGACCTTCAGGAGCTTTCTTT.

This clone was seen just once. The chain couples TRBV18 to TRBJ1-2; no firm D call. The CDR3 sequence is 12 residues long. The V end lost 6 bases, the J end lost 1 base, and 6 bases lay between the germline ends. The germline gives CDR1 KGHSH, CDR2 LQKENI. The CDR3: CASSGVNYGYTF. The DNA for the CDR3 is TGTGCCAGCTCTGGGGTTAACTATGGCTACACCTTC.

This chain uses TRBV7-2 with TRBJ2-1; 7 bases align to TRBD2. Germline V CDR1 and CDR2: SGHTA, FQGNSA. The length of the CDR3 is 18 residues. J lost 2 bases, V lost 0 bases, and 10 bases had no gene match. The CDR3 loop reads CASSLAWNVGLAYNEQFF. As DNA, the CDR3 is TGTGCCAGCAGCTTAGCGTGGAACGTCGGACTAGCCTACAATGAGCAGTTCTTC.

The rearrangement links TRBV4-3 to TRBJ2-1, with 7 bases identical to TRBD2. The CDR3 sequence is 15 residues long. After removal of 0 bases from V and 7 bases from J, the junction contained 6 bases not matched to a gene. The germline gives CDR1 LGHNA, CDR2 YSLEER. This CDR3 reads CASSQEILAVNEQFF. The DNA of the CDR3 is TGCGCCAGCAGCCAAGAGATTCTAGCGGTGAATGAGCAGTTCTTC.

This chain links TRBV4-2 with TRBJ2-5; D gene ambiguous. The CDR3 length is 14 residues. The germline gives CDR1 LGHNA, CDR2 YNFKEQ. V gave up 1 base and J gave up 4 bases, with 10 bases separating them. The CDR3 protein is CASSQGTERETQYF. In nucleotides, the CDR3 is TGTGCCAGCAGCCAAGGTACAGAGAGAGAGACCCAGTACTTC.

Comment on this clone: Additional DNA sequences in this sample encode the identical CDR3. The rearrangement uses TRBV12-3 or TRBV12-4 and TRBJ1-2; D is unresolved. This CDR3 has 12 amino acids. The germline V and J ends were trimmed by 4 bases and 3 bases, with 6 bases remaining between them. In DNA form, the CDR3 reads TGTGCCAGCAGTTCCGGACACTATGGCTACACCTTC. This translates into CASSSGHYGYTF.